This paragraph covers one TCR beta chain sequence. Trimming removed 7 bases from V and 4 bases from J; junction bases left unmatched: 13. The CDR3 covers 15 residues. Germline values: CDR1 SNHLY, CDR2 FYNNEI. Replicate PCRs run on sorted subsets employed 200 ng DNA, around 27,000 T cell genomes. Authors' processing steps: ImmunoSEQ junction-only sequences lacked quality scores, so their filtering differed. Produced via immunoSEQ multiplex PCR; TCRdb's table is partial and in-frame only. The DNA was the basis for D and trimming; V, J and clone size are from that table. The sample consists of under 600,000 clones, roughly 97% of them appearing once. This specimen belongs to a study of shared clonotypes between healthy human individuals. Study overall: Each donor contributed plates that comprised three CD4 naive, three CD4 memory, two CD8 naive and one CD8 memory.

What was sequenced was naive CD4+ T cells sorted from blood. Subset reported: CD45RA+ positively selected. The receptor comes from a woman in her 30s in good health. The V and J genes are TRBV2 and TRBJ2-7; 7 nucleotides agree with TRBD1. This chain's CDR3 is CASKWLTGSSYEQYF. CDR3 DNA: TGTGCCAGCAAGTGGTTGACAGGGTCATCGTACGAGCAGTACTTC.